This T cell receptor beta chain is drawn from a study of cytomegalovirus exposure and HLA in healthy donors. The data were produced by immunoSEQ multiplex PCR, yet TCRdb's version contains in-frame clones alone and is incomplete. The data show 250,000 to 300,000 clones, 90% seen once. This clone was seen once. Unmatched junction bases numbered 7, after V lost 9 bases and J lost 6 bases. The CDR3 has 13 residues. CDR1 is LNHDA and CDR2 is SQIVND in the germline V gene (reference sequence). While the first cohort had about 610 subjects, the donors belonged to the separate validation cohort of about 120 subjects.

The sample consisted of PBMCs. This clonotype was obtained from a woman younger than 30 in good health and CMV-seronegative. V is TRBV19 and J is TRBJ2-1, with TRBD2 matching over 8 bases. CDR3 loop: CASTTGGPNEQFF. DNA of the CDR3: TGTGCCAGCACGACGGGGGGGCCCAATGAGCAGTTCTTC.